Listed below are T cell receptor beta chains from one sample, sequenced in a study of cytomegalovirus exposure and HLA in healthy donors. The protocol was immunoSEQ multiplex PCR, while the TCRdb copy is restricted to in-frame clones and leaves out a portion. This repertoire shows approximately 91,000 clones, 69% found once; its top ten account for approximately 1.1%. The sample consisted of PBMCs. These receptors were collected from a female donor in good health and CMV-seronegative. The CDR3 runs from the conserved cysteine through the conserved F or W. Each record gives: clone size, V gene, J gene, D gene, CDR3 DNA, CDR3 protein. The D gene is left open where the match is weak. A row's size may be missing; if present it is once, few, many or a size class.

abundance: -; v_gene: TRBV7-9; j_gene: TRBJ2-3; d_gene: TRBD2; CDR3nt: TGTGCCAGCAGCCCCCCTCTAGCGGGGGCGATCACAGATACGCAGTATTTT; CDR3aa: CASSPPLAGAITDTQYF
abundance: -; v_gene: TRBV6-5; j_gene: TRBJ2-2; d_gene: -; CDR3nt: TGTGCCAGCAGTTCACAGGGTTCCACCGGGGAGCTGTTTTTT; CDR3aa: CASSSQGSTGELFF
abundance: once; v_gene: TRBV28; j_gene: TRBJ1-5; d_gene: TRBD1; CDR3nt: TGTGCCAGCAACTTTTTAGCGACAGGGGGCTATCAGCCCCAGCATTTT; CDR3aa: CASNFLATGGYQPQHF
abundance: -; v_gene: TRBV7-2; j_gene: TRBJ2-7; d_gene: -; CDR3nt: TGTGCCAGCAGCTTAGGGACAGCCTACGAGCAGTACTTC; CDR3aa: CASSLGTAYEQYF
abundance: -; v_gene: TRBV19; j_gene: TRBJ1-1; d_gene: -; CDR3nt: TGTGCCAGTAGTATGGTGTCTGCAGGGGAAGCTTTCTTT; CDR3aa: CASSMVSAGEAFF
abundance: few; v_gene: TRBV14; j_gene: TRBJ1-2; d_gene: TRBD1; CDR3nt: TGTGCCAGCAGCCCCCGACAGGGTCCAGCTAACTATGGCTACACCTTC; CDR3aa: CASSPRQGPANYGYTF
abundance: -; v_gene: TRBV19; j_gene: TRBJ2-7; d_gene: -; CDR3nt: TGTGCCAGTAGTCCGGACGGGGTGGGTGAGCAGTACTTC; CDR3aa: CASSPDGVGEQYF
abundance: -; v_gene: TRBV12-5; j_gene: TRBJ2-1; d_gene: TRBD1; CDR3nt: TGTGCTAGTGGTTCTGGGACAGGGCAAAATGAGCAGTTCTTC; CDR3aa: CASGSGTGQNEQFF
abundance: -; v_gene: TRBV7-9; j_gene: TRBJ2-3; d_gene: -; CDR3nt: TGTGCCAGCAGGAAAAGCCGAGGAGATACGCAGTATTTT; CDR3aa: CASRKSRGDTQYF
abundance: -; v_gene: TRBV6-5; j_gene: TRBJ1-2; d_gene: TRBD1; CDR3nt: TGTGCCAGCAGTCAGGGGGGCGGACTCTATGGCTACACCTTC; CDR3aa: CASSQGGGLYGYTF
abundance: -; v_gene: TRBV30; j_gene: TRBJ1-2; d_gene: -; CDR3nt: TGTGCCTGGAGTGTCCTGGCCGTAGGAGATGGCTACACCTTC; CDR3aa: CAWSVLAVGDGYTF
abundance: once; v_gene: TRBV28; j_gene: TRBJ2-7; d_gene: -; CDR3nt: TGTGCCAGCAGTTTTGTCAGAACCTACGAGCAGTACTTC; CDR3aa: CASSFVRTYEQYF
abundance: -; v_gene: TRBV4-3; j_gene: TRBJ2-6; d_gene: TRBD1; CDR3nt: TGCGCCAGCAGCCAAGAGGGACAGGGCACTGGGGCCAACGTCCTGACTTTC; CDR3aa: CASSQEGQGTGANVLTF
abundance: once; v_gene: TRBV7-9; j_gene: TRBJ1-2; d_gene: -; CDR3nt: TGTGCCAGCAGCTTAGATCGGCAGGCCTCTGGCTACACCTTC; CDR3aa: CASSLDRQASGYTF
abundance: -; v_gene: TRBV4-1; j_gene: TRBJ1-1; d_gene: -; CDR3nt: TGCGCCAGCAGCCAAGATCCGGGAGGGTACTTTGGGCCGAACACTGAAGCTTTCTTT; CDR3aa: CASSQDPGGYFGPNTEAFF
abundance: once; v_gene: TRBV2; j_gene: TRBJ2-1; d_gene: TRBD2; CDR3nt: TGTGCCAGCAGAGCCGCGGCGGGGGGACGGGATGAGCAGTTCTTC; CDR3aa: CASRAAAGGRDEQFF
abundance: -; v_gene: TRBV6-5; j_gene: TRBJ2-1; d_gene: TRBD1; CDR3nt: TGTGCCAGCAGTCAACGACAGGGGTTGCATGAGCAGTTCTTC; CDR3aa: CASSQRQGLHEQFF
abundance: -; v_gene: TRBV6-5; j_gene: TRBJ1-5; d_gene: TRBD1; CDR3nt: TGTGCCAGCAGCCTGGACAGGGGCCCCAATCAGCCCCAGCATTTT; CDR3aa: CASSLDRGPNQPQHF
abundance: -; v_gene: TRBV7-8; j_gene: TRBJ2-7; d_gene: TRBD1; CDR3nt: TGTGCCAGCAGCCCCACCCGGGACAGGGCTAGCGAGCAGTACTTC; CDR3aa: CASSPTRDRASEQYF
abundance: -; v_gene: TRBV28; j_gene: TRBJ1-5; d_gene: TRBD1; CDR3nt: TGTGCCAGCAGAGGATCCGGGACAGGGTTCAATCAGCCCCAGCATTTT; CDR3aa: CASRGSGTGFNQPQHF
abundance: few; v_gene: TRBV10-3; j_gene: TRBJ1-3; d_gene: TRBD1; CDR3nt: TGTGCCATCAGTAGGGACAGCTCTGGAAACACCATATATTTT; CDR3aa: CAISRDSSGNTIYF
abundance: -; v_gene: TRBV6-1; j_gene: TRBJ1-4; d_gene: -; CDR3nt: TGTGCCTCCCGGGGGGGGACGTTTAATGAAAAACTGTTTTTT; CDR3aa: CASRGGTFNEKLFF
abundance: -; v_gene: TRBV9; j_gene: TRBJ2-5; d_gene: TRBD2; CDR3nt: TGTGCCAGCAGCGTTAGCGGGGGGCAAGAGACCCAGTACTTC; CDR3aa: CASSVSGGQETQYF
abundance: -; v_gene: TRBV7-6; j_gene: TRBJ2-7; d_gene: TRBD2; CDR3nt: TGTGCCAGCAGCTCCCCCGGGGGGGGCTTAAACGAGCAGTACTTC; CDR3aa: CASSSPGGGLNEQYF
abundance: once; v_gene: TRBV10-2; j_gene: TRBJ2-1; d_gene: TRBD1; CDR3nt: TGCGCCAGCAGTGAACGGACAGGATACAATGAGCAGTTCTTC; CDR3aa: CASSERTGYNEQFF
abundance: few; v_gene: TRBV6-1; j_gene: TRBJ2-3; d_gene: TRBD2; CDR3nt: TGTGCCAGCAGTGCCACGGAGACTAGCGGCCCAGATACGCAGTATTTT; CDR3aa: CASSATETSGPDTQYF
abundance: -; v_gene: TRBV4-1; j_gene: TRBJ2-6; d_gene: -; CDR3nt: TGCGCCAGCAGCCAAGAAGTAGGGGCGGCTGGGGCCAACGTCCTGACTTTC; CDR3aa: CASSQEVGAAGANVLTF
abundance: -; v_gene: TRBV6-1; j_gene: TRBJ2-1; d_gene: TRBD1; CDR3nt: TGTGCCAGCAGATTCACAGGGGACCCCTACAATGAGCAGTTCTTC; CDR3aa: CASRFTGDPYNEQFF
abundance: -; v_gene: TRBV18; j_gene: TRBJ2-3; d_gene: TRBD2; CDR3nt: TGTGCCAGCTCACCGAGACTAGCGGACAGCCTCGGCACAGATACGCAGTATTTT; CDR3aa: CASSPRLADSLGTDTQYF
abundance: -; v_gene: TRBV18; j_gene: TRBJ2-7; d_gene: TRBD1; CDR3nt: TGTGCCAGCTCACCACCGATGGGACAGGCCTACGAGCAGTACTTC; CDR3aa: CASSPPMGQAYEQYF
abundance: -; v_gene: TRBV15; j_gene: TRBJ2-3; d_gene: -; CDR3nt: TGTGCCACCAGGGGCCTCACAGATACGCAGTATTTT; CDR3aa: CATRGLTDTQYF
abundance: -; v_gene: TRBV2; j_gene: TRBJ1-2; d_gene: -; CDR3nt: TGTGCCAGCAGTGAACAGGTGGACTATGGCTACACCTTC; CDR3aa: CASSEQVDYGYTF
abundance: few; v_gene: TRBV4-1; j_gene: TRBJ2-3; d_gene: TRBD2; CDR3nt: TGCGCCAGCAGCCATGCCGTCCCTAGCGGGACTACAGATACGCAGTATTTT; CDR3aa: CASSHAVPSGTTDTQYF
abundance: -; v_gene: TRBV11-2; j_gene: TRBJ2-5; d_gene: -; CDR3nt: TGTGCCAGCAGCTTGGCACCGGAGCGACTCGAGGAGACCCAGTACTTC; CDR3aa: CASSLAPERLEETQYF
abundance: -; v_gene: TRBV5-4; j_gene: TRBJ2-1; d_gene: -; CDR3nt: TGTGCCAGCAGCTTTACCGGGAACAATGAGCAGTTCTTC; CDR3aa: CASSFTGNNEQFF
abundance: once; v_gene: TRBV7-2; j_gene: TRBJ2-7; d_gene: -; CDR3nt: TGTGCCAGCAGCCAAAATCAGGACGAGCAGTACTTC; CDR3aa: CASSQNQDEQYF
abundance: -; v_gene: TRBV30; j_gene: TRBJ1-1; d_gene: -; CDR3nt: TGTGCCTGGAGTGTACTCTTCCCGAACACTGAAGCTTTCTTT; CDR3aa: CAWSVLFPNTEAFF
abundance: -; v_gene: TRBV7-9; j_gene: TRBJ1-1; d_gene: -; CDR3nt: TGTGCCAGCAGCTTAGGGGGGGGAAGGGGGAACACTGAAGCTTTCTTT; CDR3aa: CASSLGGGRGNTEAFF
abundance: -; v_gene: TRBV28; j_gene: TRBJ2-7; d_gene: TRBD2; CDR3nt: TGTGCCAGCACCTCAACTAGCGGGAGGCCTTTAGAGCAGTACTTC; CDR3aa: CASTSTSGRPLEQYF
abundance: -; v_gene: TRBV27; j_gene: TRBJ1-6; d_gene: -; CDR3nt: TGTGCCAGCAGTTTTAGGCAGGAAAGCTCACCCCTCCACTTT; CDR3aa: CASSFRQESSPLHF
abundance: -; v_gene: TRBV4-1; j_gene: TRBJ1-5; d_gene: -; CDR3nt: TGCGCCAGCAGCCAGCGGGTTTATCCTAGCAATCAGCCCCAGCATTTT; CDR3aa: CASSQRVYPSNQPQHF
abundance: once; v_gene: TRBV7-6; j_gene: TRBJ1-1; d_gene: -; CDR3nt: TGTGCCAGCAGCTTAGATCCCCATCATCTGACAGGTCTGAACACTGAAGCTTTCTTT; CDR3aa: CASSLDPHHLTGLNTEAFF
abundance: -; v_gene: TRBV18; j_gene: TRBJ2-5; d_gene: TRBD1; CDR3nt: TGTGCCAGCTCACCGGGGACAGGGGCCCAAGAGACCCAGTACTTC; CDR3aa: CASSPGTGAQETQYF